This T cell receptor beta chain originates from a study of control samples from healthy donors and cancer patients. Assay: immunoSEQ multiplex PCR; the TCRdb copy retains only in-frame clones and omits some. The sample lists some 250,000 clones, over 75% occurring once. The sample was PBMCs. This receptor was taken from a woman between 55 and 75 years old with lung cancer.

CDR3 residues: CASSPGFNSPLHF. The CDR3 DNA is TGTGCCAGCAGTCCGGGATTTAATTCACCCCTCCACTTT. This chain uses TRBV3-1 (or the pseudogene TRBV3-2) with TRBJ1-6; D not resolved. The CDR3 consists of 13 residues. The V gene's germline CDR1 is LGHDT and CDR2 YNNKEL (reference sequence). V was clipped by 6 bases and J by 6 bases, with 9 bases between them.